These T cell receptor beta chains were read from a single sample in a study of technical replicates of blood from a handful of donors. The data were produced by immunoSEQ multiplex PCR, yet TCRdb's version contains in-frame clones alone and is incomplete. The table lists tens of thousands of clones, around 94% of them singletons. Input material: T cells isolated from PBMCs. The receptors here all came from a human donor in good health. CDR3s include the opening cysteine and the closing phenylalanine or tryptophan. A D gene is named only where the DNA matches it firmly.

v_call	j_call	d_call	cdr3_nt	cdr3_aa
TRBV28	TRBJ2-7	TRBD1	TGTGCCAGCAGTCGGACAGGGGTTCACGAGCAGTACTTC	CASSRTGVHEQYF
TRBV11-2	TRBJ2-7	NA	TGTGCCAGCAGCAAGACAGCCCAGGGGGAGCAGTACTTC	CASSKTAQGEQYF
TRBV7-3	TRBJ2-5	NA	TGTGCCAGCAGCCCCCTTAGCGGAGCGCAAGAGACCCAGTACTTC	CASSPLSGAQETQYF
TRBV21-1	TRBJ1-1	NA	TGTGCCAGCACCAAGTCCATGACAGGGGGTGGGAGCACTGAAGCTTTCTTT	CASTKSMTGGGSTEAFF
TRBV7-2	TRBJ2-1	TRBD2	TGTGCCAGCAGCTTTCGACTAGCGGGACGTGGTGAGCAGTTCTTC	CASSFRLAGRGEQFF
TRBV28	TRBJ2-1	NA	TGTGCCAGCAGTTTCCTCGGGGAAAACAATGAGCAGTTCTTC	CASSFLGENNEQFF
TRBV9	TRBJ2-7	NA	TGTGCCAGCAGCGTAGCACAGGGTTCCTACGAGCAGTACTTC	CASSVAQGSYEQYF
TRBV7-6	TRBJ2-7	NA	TGTGCCAGCAGCTTAGATGGTAGCTCCTACGAGCAGTACTTC	CASSLDGSSYEQYF
TRBV4-1	TRBJ2-2	TRBD2	TGCGCCAGCAGTAGAGGACTAGCGGACGGGGAGCTGTTTTTT	CASSRGLADGELFF
TRBV19	TRBJ2-7	NA	TGTGCCAGTAGTATACAAGGGCAAGGGGCCTCCGAGCAGTACTTC	CASSIQGQGASEQYF
TRBV27	TRBJ1-1	TRBD1	TGTGCCAGCAGTTTAAGGGCCCAGGGGGCCGTGAACACTGAAGCTTTCTTT	CASSLRAQGAVNTEAFF
TRBV4-1	TRBJ2-5	TRBD1	TGCGCCAGCAGCCCTGGACAGGAAGAGACCCAGTACTTC	CASSPGQEETQYF
TRBV15	TRBJ1-1	TRBD1	TGTGCCACCAGCAGGGGGGACAGTAGTCTCTTCACTGAAGCTTTCTTT	CATSRGDSSLFTEAFF
TRBV18	TRBJ1-2	NA	TGTGCCAGCTCACCACCCCAGGGTAACTATGGCTACACCTTC	CASSPPQGNYGYTF
TRBV7-9	TRBJ2-4	NA	TGTGCCAGCAGCTTAAGGATGCAGACATCAGCCAAAAACATTCAGTACTTC	CASSLRMQTSAKNIQYF
TRBV9	TRBJ2-1	NA	TGTGCCAGCAGCGTAGTGGGAAGGGGGTCGTACAATGAGCAGTTCTTC	CASSVVGRGSYNEQFF
TRBV7-9	TRBJ2-2	NA	TGTGCCAGCAGCTTAGTACATGGCAGGGGGGACACCGGGGAGCTGTTTTTT	CASSLVHGRGDTGELFF